Listed here is a single T cell receptor (beta chain). Its antigen remains undetermined. No much larger clone exists at a distance of one base, and base qualities are not known. This sample is part of a study of cytomegalovirus exposure and HLA in healthy donors (dated by TCRdb to about 2017). About the study as a whole: According to an earlier analysis of 587 of the donors, about 180 million T cells yielded roughly 100 million unique TCR beta sequences and about 300 Gb of sequence data. The number of donors typed differed by locus, with about 629-630 for A, B, C, DRB1 and DQB1, over 500 for DQA1, 600 to 610 for DPA1, and around 460 for DPB1. Among about 400 genotyped donors of the cohort, an average of approximately 240,000 unique TCR beta nucleotide sequences was sequenced per donor, of which roughly 17% were non-productive. Four to six DR-DQ haplotypes were handled as single units for association and clustering, since linkage in the cohort was strong. Every discovery cohort repertoire had been produced on one sequencing platform. To study patterns of TCR occurrence, a later analysis re-analyzed previously published TCR beta repertoires from 666 donors and added high-resolution HLA genotyping. Using immunosequencing, the study profiled T cell repertoires from approximately 700 subjects and related those repertoires to cytomegalovirus serostatus. The aim of the study was to test whether cataloging public T cell receptors could identify signatures of past pathogen exposure. Along with the approximately 650-subject first cohort, a separate validation cohort of more than 90 different subjects was used. To predict cytomegalovirus infection status, the study combined high-throughput TCR immunosequencing, statistical association of individual TCRs with disease status, and machine learning. The later analysis used no new phenotypic data to find candidate immune exposures, relying instead on TCR beta sequences and their occurrence across donors. Among the roughly 370 genotyped donors, roughly 80% belonged to the genetic ancestry cluster associated with self-reported Caucasian donors. In an earlier analysis of roughly 540 of the donors, high-throughput TCR beta sequencing was used to judge whether each TCR beta V gene segment behaved as functional or pseudogenic. Donor age, sex, ethnicity and CMV serostatus were collected together with the repertoire data. An early release that covered about 640 HLA-typed donors contained around 300 gigabases of sequencing data and tens of millions of unique TCR sequences. HLA typing included class I and class II loci at four-digit resolution. A later genetic analysis used genome-wide SNP genotypes for about three fifths of the 666 donors, treating that subset as a discovery cohort. Study-level results and caveats: In a later genetic analysis, fewer N-insertions in productive TCRs were reported among donors in an Asian-associated ancestry cluster than the 666-donor mean. In vitro tests confirmed that a few of the cytomegalovirus-associated TCR beta chains recognize cytomegalovirus antigens. According to a later analysis, TCR association rates differed among HLA loci, with DRB1 alleles showing the most associated TCRs and HLA-C alleles showing the fewest. This cohort had only TCR beta chains sequenced, and the lack of alpha or paired-chain data limited which features could be detected. In a later analysis, HLA-associated TCR beta chains showed more clonal expansion and lower generation probabilities than non-associated chains that were equally common. An association between a missense DCLRE1C variant and V-gene and J-gene trimming of TCR beta chains was found in a later genetic analysis and replicated in an independent cohort. Linkage disequilibrium might explain the correlated functional status among segregating V segments, but an unknown experimental factor could not be excluded. According to a later analysis, most CMV-associated TCR beta chains appeared to be HLA-restricted, and the HLA associations seemed to be driven largely by CMV exposure. A later analysis reported that several top co-occurrence clusters appeared linked to parvovirus B19, influenza, CMV and Epstein-Barr virus. When HLA alleles, especially DR and DQ, strongly co-occurred, TCR associations were difficult to assign to individual alleles. The only immune exposure information available for the cohort was CMV serostatus. A cluster of highly shared sequence variants was judged likely to be a technical artifact of the sequencing pipeline. In a later analysis, some 18,000 TCR beta sequences were associated with specific HLA alleles at a false discovery rate of 0.05. A total of 164 TCR beta chains were listed by the study as associated with cytomegalovirus. While some public TCRs were present in many individuals, most TCR sequences turned up only very rarely across donors. A further reported finding was that TCR beta sequences accurately predicted the HLA-A and HLA-B alleles for most subjects in the first cohort. Sequencing depth was assumed to be roughly uniform across donors in the presence/absence analyses, though that assumption may not hold. It was suggested by the authors that the approach could potentially be generalized to other disease states and immunological phenotypes. Some IMGT-functional V segments, including TRBV6-2 and TRBV6-3, could not be distinguished by the 87-base-pair reads and were therefore excluded. Because HLA typing was unavailable for some donors at each locus, only the typed subset was used in association tests. An earlier analysis of around 540 of the donors showed that most TCR beta V segments appeared in productive rearrangements either about 87% or about 30% of the time, which broadly matched IMGT annotations. Approximately 16 rarely observed V segments, including chromosome 9 orphons, were excluded from the earlier analysis of just under 600 of the donors because counts were too low. Cytomegalovirus status was reported to be diagnosed by the classifier with high specificity and sensitivity in both the original and validation cohorts.

The library was produced with the immunoSEQ multiplex PCR assay. The multiplex PCR relied on a mix of 60 forward primers for TCR Vbeta segments and 13 reverse primers for TCR Jbeta segments. The CDR3 region of rearranged TCR beta genes was amplified from genomic DNA with a multiplex PCR assay. The Illumina HiSeq System was used to sequence the amplified TCR beta libraries as 87-base-pair reads. In the authors' own workflow: A later analysis tallied 75 million to 85 million unique TCR beta chains across the 650 to 750 repertoires, and around 12 million of those chains were shared by two or more donors. Raw reads were error-corrected and collapsed into unique sequences with a nearest-neighbor algorithm that merged closely related sequences to remove PCR and sequencing errors. V, D and J gene segments were assigned by aligning CDR3 sequences to IMGT reference sequences. For a sequence to be retained, a match of at least six nucleotides to both a V gene segment and a J gene segment was required. Rearrangements were classified as productive when the CDR3 lacked stop codons and remained in frame with V and J, and all other rearrangements were classified as non-productive. CDR3 was defined by IMGT convention, running from the second conserved V-encoded cysteine to the conserved J-encoded phenylalanine. In an earlier analysis of roughly 580 of the donors, sequences lacking an unambiguous match to a single V gene segment were excluded. In an earlier analysis of 500 to 750 of the donors, V segments were called functional above 56.7% productive rearrangements and were called segregating when the between-donor standard deviation exceeded 5%. A statistical classification framework was built to diagnose cytomegalovirus status from the catalog of TCR beta chain sequences. In a later analysis, TCR nucleotide sequences were compared against IMGT/GENE-DB human TR gene sequences so that V and J genes could be assigned. The TCRdist pipeline was used in a later analysis to assign CDR3 sequences and most-parsimonious VDJ recombination scenarios. A later analysis defined each TCR beta chain by its CDR3 amino acid sequence plus V-gene family, and excluded reads lacking a unique V-gene family. As a way to deal with suspected cross-contamination and a sequencing artifact, a later analysis dropped 450 to 700 nucleotide sequences that were highly shared and had low generation probability. A later analysis calculated a clonal expansion index for each public chain from normalized within-repertoire ranks of inferred template counts. A later analysis computed generation probabilities with a VDJ recombination model fitted to out-of-frame rearrangements, and checked the results against IGoR. In a later analysis, TCR-TCR, TCR-HLA and TCR-CMV co-occurrence was scored with hypergeometric tests, and a repertoire-size bias correction was applied to TCR pairs. To estimate false discovery rates, a later analysis permuted the HLA or CMV assignments 20 times. In a later analysis, co-occurring TCRs were grouped with DBSCAN, and TCRdist sequence similarity was added when clustering was performed within HLA-allele-positive subsets. Repertoires with fewer than 30,000 or more than 120,000 public chains were left out of co-occurrence clustering, as were roughly five repertoires with anomalous nucleotide sharing. TCRdb took this table from immuneACCESS and kept in-frame rearrangements with V and J called. Such tables lack part of the clones; where checked against another copy, unresolved V genes explain under half of the gap, and the rest is unexplained. V and J calls and clone size are as listed in that table; D and trimming were resolved from the DNA. The sample table contains 170,000 or so clones; only one count was recorded for around 80% of them. Around 6.6% of the sample is taken by the ten largest.

The cohort consisted of some 730 healthy bone marrow donors. Cohort members were all nominally healthy when sampled, although unrecorded immune exposures were likely present. The donor was CMV seropositive and belonged to the group of around 300 seropositive cohort members. Every donor gave a peripheral blood sample, and the peripheral blood mononuclear cells from that sample were used for TCR beta sequencing. The Qiagen DNeasy Blood Extraction Kit was used to extract genomic DNA from the blood cell samples. CDR1 and CDR2 were assigned from the germline V gene (reference sequence) as MNHEY and SMNVEV. Trimming takes 6 bases off V and 4 bases off J; junction bases not matched to a gene: 8. From the cysteine through the phenylalanine, the CDR3 covers 15 amino acids. Of the read, only the CDR3 DNA is kept; its 45 bases are in frame from base 1.

The chain couples TRBV27 to TRBJ1-4; the junction holds 7 bases that match TRBD1. Input material: PBMCs. The clonotype comes from a male donor in good health and CMV-seropositive. The CDR3 amino acid sequence is: CASRRWDSSNEKLFF. Read as DNA, the sequence is TGTGCCAGCAGGCGATGGGACAGTAGTAATGAAAAACTGTTTTTT.